This T cell receptor beta chain was identified in a study of shared clonotypes between healthy human individuals. Study in general: A donor's plate count was three for CD4 naive and three for CD4 memory; CD8 naive had two and CD8 memory one. The study's findings and limits: The low donor count limited represented genetic and exposure-history diversity.

Recent acute infections and vaccinations were absent in the healthy HIV-negative adult donors. Comments on this clone: Its cognate antigen is unknown.

V shed 1 base and J shed 7 bases, with 17 bases lying between them. The germline V gene encodes CDR1 SGHAT and CDR2 FQNNGV. The CDR3 loop spans 16 amino acids. In replicate PCRs of sorted subsets, 150 to 200 ng DNA, about 30,000 T cell genomes, was used. The repertoire was sequenced with immunoSEQ multiplex PCR; TCRdb's copy has only in-frame clones and lacks some. This sample has some 2,100,000 clones, with 90% to 96% found just once. Material: naive CD4+ T cells sorted from blood. Subset described: CD45RA+ positively selected. The sequence came from a man between 18 and 35 years old in good health. The chain combines TRBV11-2 with TRBJ2-1, with a possible D match to TRBD1 (6 bases). The CDR3, as DNA: TGTGCCAGCAGCTTAGTTGGGGGCAGAAGCGAGAATGAGCAGTTCTTC. This translates into CASSLVGGRSENEQFF. The full variable domain, its missing parts supplied by reference TRBV11-2 and TRBJ2-1, is EAGVAQSPRYKIIEKRQSVAFWCNPISGHATLYWYQQILGQGPKLLIQFQNNGVVDDSQLPKDRFSAERLKGVDSTLKIQPAKLEDSAVYLCASSLVGGRSENEQFFGPGTRLTVL.